A single sample gave rise to the 31 T cell receptor beta chains below, sequenced in a study of cytomegalovirus exposure and HLA in healthy donors. Primers: 60 Vbeta forward and 13 Jbeta reverse. Data came from immunoSEQ multiplex PCR; TCRdb stores just in-frame clones and leaves some out. The repertoire holds about 150,000 clones, with under 85% as singletons. Sequenced material: PBMCs. These receptors came from a man aged 18 to 30 in good health and CMV-seronegative.

V is TRBV6-4 and J is TRBJ1-4; the match to TRBD1 covers 9 bases. The CDR3 is 14 residues long. Trimming at V came to 6 bases and at J to 8 bases, leaving 7 bases not matched to a gene. Looked up from germline, CDR1 is MRHNA and CDR2 is SNTAGT. The chain's CDR3 is CASRETGGREKLFF. In DNA, the CDR3 is TGTGCCAGCAGAGAGACAGGGGGAAGGGAAAAACTGTTTTTT.

V is TRBV28 and J is TRBJ2-7; TRBD1 agrees at 11 bases. The CDR3 length is 15 residues. Germline assignment: CDR1 MDHEN and CDR2 SYDVKM. The V and J ends lost 9 bases and 7 bases, in that order; junction bases with no gene match: 14. The CDR3, as DNA: TGTGCCAGTTCCGCTCTCCGGGACAGGGGGTCTGAGCAGTACGTC. Translated, it gives CASSALRDRGSEQYV.

The CDR3 sequence is CASSDWQETQYF. CDR3 nucleotides: TGTGCCAGCTCGGACTGGCAAGAGACCCAGTACTTC. The chain is built from TRBV18 and TRBJ2-5; maybe TRBD2 (5 bases). The germline CDR1 and CDR2 sequences are KGHSH and LQKENI. V shed 6 bases and J shed 2 bases, with 7 bases lying between them. This CDR3 comprises 12 residues.

This clone was seen a few times. The chain recombines TRBV27 with TRBJ1-5; D is perhaps TRBD1 (5 bases). V lost 3 bases to trimming and J lost 5 bases, with 14 bases between them. The CDR3 runs 15 residues. The V gene's germline CDR1 is MNHEY and CDR2 SMNVEV (reference sequence). The CDR3 loop reads CASSFVPLGHQPQHF. In DNA form, the CDR3 reads TGTGCCAGCAGTTTTGTCCCCCTGGGGCATCAGCCCCAGCATTTT.

The V and J genes are TRBV6-5 and TRBJ2-7; D not certain. Germline CDR1 reads MNHEY; CDR2 reads SVGAGI. Trimming removed 0 bases from V and 0 bases from J, with 6 bases in between. The CDR3 has 14 amino acids. The CDR3 spells CASSYSPDSYEQYF. In DNA form, the CDR3 reads TGTGCCAGCAGTTACTCCCCAGACTCCTACGAGCAGTACTTC.

This clone was counted a few times. J is TRBJ2-1 and V is TRBV27, with D possibly being TRBD2 (7 bases). This CDR3 is built from 14 residues. CDR1 is MNHEY, CDR2 SMNVEV, per germline (reference sequence). V gave up 2 bases and J gave up 7 bases, with 12 bases separating them. CDR3: CASSLVGGVNEQFF. The CDR3 region has the DNA TGTGCCAGCAGTTTAGTAGGGGGGGTGAATGAGCAGTTCTTC.

This chain uses TRBV6-4 with TRBJ2-2; D call uncertain. Germline V gives CDR1 MRHNA, CDR2 SNTAGT. Trimming shortened V by 0 bases and J by 4 bases, and 12 bases separated the two germline ends. The CDR3 is 16 amino acids. The CDR3 is CASSDSTGMGTGELFF. The CDR3 DNA follows: TGTGCCAGCAGTGACTCGACGGGTATGGGCACCGGGGAGCTGTTTTTT.

V and J are TRBV4-1 and TRBJ1-6, with 8 bases fitting TRBD1. The CDR3 has 17 residues. Germline values: CDR1 MGHRA, CDR2 YSYEKL. V lost 0 bases and J lost 7; bases outside the gene matches: 8. The CDR3 DNA reads TGCGCCAGCAGCCAAGATCTTTTCAGGGACAGGAATTCACCCCTCCACTTT. Amino acids: CASSQDLFRDRNSPLHF.

The chain is built from TRBV6-5 and TRBJ2-5; D is unclear. The CDR3 totals 14 residues. V lost 0 bases and J 2 bases, leaving 7 bases between the germline ends. Germline V CDR1 and CDR2: MNHEY, SVGAGI. CDR3 sequence reads: CASSYSRSQETQYF. In DNA form, the CDR3 reads TGTGCCAGCAGTTACTCCCGGTCACAAGAGACCCAGTACTTC.

The chain combines TRBV7-8 with TRBJ1-3, with 7 positions matching TRBD1. V shed 5 bases, J shed 2 bases, and the junction held 3 bases outside the gene matches. The CDR3 has 14 residues. Germline lookup yields CDR1 SGHVS and CDR2 FQNEAQ. As DNA, the CDR3 is TGTGCCAGCAGCGCTGGGACAGCTGGAAACACCATATATTTT. Translation gives CASSAGTAGNTIYF.

V and J are TRBV19 and TRBJ1-5; TRBD1 is a possible D gene (5 bases). The CDR3 extends over 15 amino acids. Trimming removed 5 bases at V and 2 bases at J, with 13 bases between. CDR1 is LNHDA and CDR2 is SQIVND in the germline V gene (reference sequence). The CDR3 loop reads CASSGGDVGNQPQHF. The DNA for the CDR3 is TGTGCCAGTAGTGGGGGGGATGTCGGCAATCAGCCCCAGCATTTT.

This clone came up a few times. The rearrangement joins TRBV4-1 to TRBJ1-6, with a possible D match to TRBD1 (6 bases). Looked up from germline, CDR1 is MGHRA and CDR2 is YSYEKL. Trimming stripped 3 bases from V and 0 bases from J, with 18 bases between. The CDR3 runs 19 residues. The DNA of the CDR3 is TGCGCCAGCAGCCAGCCCGGGGGGCCGCACGGCTCCTATAATTCACCCCTCCACTTT. Residues: CASSQPGGPHGSYNSPLHF.

CDR3 in amino acids: CATSRDLGNEQFF. Written as DNA, the CDR3 is TGTGCCACCAGCAGAGACCTCGGGAATGAGCAGTTCTTC. This sequence joins TRBV15 and TRBJ2-1, with D uncertain. Trimming pared 0 bases from V and 7 bases from J, leaving 7 bases between. CDR3 length: 13 residues. CDR1 LNHNV and CDR2 YYDKDF come from the germline V gene (reference sequence).

This clone was observed a handful of times. This chain uses TRBV11-3 with TRBJ2-3, with D perhaps TRBD2 (6 bases). Germline V CDR1 and CDR2: SGHNT, YENEEA. This CDR3 comprises 16 residues. Trimming took off 5 bases at V and 0 bases at J, with 15 bases between the two ends. The CDR3 loop reads CASSRGDGTSTDTQYF. DNA of the CDR3: TGTGCCAGCAGCCGGGGCGACGGGACTAGCACAGATACGCAGTATTTT.

This chain uses TRBV29-1 with TRBJ2-1; TRBD2 matches 8 bases. Unmatched junction bases numbered 8, after V lost 3 bases and J lost 7 bases. This CDR3 comprises 14 residues. Germline assignment: CDR1 SQVTM and CDR2 ANQGSEA. CDR3 nucleotide sequence: TGCAGCGTTGAGGCCGGCGGGGGGACGAATGAGCAGTTCTTC. Protein product: CSVEAGGGTNEQFF.

The gene calls are TRBV7-2 and TRBJ2-5; TRBD1 matches 10 bases. The J segment lost 1 base and the V segment lost 5 bases, leaving 1 base of the junction unmatched. Germline CDR1 and CDR2: SGHTA and FQGNSA. The CDR3 spans 14 residues. CDR3 in DNA: TGTGCCAGCAGCGACAGGGGGCTCCAAGAGACCCAGTACTTC. Translation gives CASSDRGLQETQYF.

The chain has TRBV5-1 and TRBJ2-3; 8 bases align to TRBD2. Germline lookup yields CDR1 SGHRS and CDR2 YFSETQ. Germline trimming cut 3 bases from V and 2 bases from J; bases unmatched to any gene: 5. The length of the CDR3 is 15 residues. The CDR3: CASSYQRGNTDTQYF. The CDR3 DNA reads TGCGCCAGCAGCTACCAGCGGGGGAACACAGATACGCAGTATTTT. Full variable domain (missing parts from reference TRBV5-1 and TRBJ2-3): KAGVTQTPRYLIKTRGQQVTLSCSPISGHRSVSWYQQTPGQGLQFLFEYFSETQRNKGNFPGRFSGRQFSNSRSEMNVSTLELGDSALYLCASSYQRGNTDTQYFGPGTRLTVL.

The gene calls are TRBV11-2 and TRBJ1-1; TRBD1 might be the D (5 bases). The CDR3 extends over 11 amino acids. V gave up 11 bases and J gave up 4 bases, with 11 bases separating them. The germline CDR1 and CDR2 sequences are SGHAT and FQNNGV. The CDR3 DNA reads TGTGCCGGTGGGGGGAGCACTGAAGCTTTCTTT. Translating it yields CAGGGSTEAFF. Based on the CDR3 plus reference TRBV11-2 and TRBJ1-1, the full variable domain is EAGVAQSPRYKIIEKRQSVAFWCNPISGHATLYWYQQILGQGPKLLIQFQNNGVVDDSQLPKDRFSAERLKGVDSTLKIQPAKLEDSAVYLCAGGGSTEAFFGQGTRLTVV.

This clone was seen once. The V and J genes are TRBV9 and TRBJ2-3, with TRBD2 identical over 7 bases. V lost 4 bases, J lost 3 bases, and 11 bases stayed unmatched. Germline V CDR1 and CDR2: SGDLS, YYNGEE. The CDR3 is 16 residues long. CDR3 protein: CASSLWGGTVTDTQYF. In DNA form, the CDR3 reads TGTGCCAGCAGCTTGTGGGGGGGGACCGTAACAGATACGCAGTATTTT.

The rearrangement joins TRBV10-3 to TRBJ2-1; 9 bases are shared with TRBD1. V lost 7 bases and J lost 7; bases outside the gene matches: 14. CDR1 is ENHRY, CDR2 SYGVKD, per germline. The length of the CDR3 is 16 residues. Here the CDR3 reads CAITGSRDRERNEQFF. The CDR3 region has the DNA TGTGCCATCACCGGTTCGAGGGACAGGGAAAGGAATGAGCAGTTCTTC.

The V gene is TRBV5-1, the J gene TRBJ1-6; 7 bases map to TRBD1. Germline assignment: CDR1 SGHRS and CDR2 YFSETQ. The V and J ends lost 0 bases and 7 bases, in that order; junction bases with no gene match: 4. This CDR3 region has 15 residues. The CDR3 protein is CASSLAGTVNSPLHF. The DNA of the CDR3 is TGCGCCAGCAGCTTGGCCGGGACAGTGAATTCACCCCTCCACTTT.

This chain links TRBV19 with TRBJ2-7; 9 bases line up with TRBD2. The CDR3 sequence is 19 residues long. The germline V gene encodes CDR1 LNHDA and CDR2 SQIVND (reference sequence). The junction had 14 bases not matched to a gene; V was cut back by 0 bases and J by 2 bases. The CDR3 is CASSIDRIRASGDTYEQYF. CDR3 nucleotides: TGTGCCAGTAGTATAGATCGGATCAGGGCTAGCGGGGATACCTACGAGCAGTACTTC.

The rearrangement joins TRBV4-1 to TRBJ2-3; 9 bases match TRBD2. V dropped 4 bases and J dropped 2; count of bases not matched to a gene: 4. In germline, CDR1 is MGHRA, CDR2 YSYEKL. The CDR3 contains 15 residues. The CDR3 nucleotides are TGCGCCAGCAGCCCTCTAGCGGGGTCCACAGATACGCAGTATTTT. It specifies CASSPLAGSTDTQYF.

A few counts support this clone. One end of the junction does not line up with germline, which may come from a read error. The gene calls are TRBV7-9 and TRBJ2-1; 10 nucleotides match TRBD1. Germline V gene sequence: CDR1 SEHNR, CDR2 FQNEAQ (reference sequence). CDR3 length: 14 residues. CDR3 loop: CSSSSGQGRRGQFF. The CDR3 nucleotides are TGTTCCAGCAGCTCGGGACAGGGGCGTCGGGGGCAGTTCTTC.

This clone was counted a few times. V usage is TRBV30 and J usage is TRBJ1-1; no definite D call. V was trimmed by 4 bases and J by 1 base, leaving 10 bases between them. Looked up from germline, CDR1 is GTSNPN and CDR2 is SVGIG (reference sequence). The CDR3 is made up of 13 amino acids. In DNA, the CDR3 is TGTGCCTGGACTCTGCGGGGGAACACTGAAGCTTTCTTT. This encodes CAWTLRGNTEAFF.

This chain links TRBV19 with TRBJ1-3, with 9 nucleotides matching TRBD1. This CDR3 is built from 14 residues. Germline loops: CDR1 LNHDA, CDR2 SQIVND (reference sequence). V trimming: 9 bases; J trimming: 2 bases; junction bases outside the gene matches: 5. Here the CDR3 DNA reads TGTGCCAGCGGGGACAGGGTGGCTGGAAACACCATATATTTT. The encoded protein is CASGDRVAGNTIYF.

The chain employs TRBV9 and TRBJ2-5, with D tentatively TRBD2 (5 bases). This CDR3 comprises 13 residues. The germline V and J ends were trimmed by 0 bases and 9 bases, with 12 bases remaining between them. CDR1 SGDLS and CDR2 YYNGEE come from the germline V gene. CDR3 nucleotide sequence: TGTGCCAGCAGCGTAGATGCCAAGAGGGCCCAGTACTTC. This sequence encodes CASSVDAKRAQYF.

This chain uses TRBV15 with TRBJ2-3, with D possibly matching TRBD2 (6 bases). Trimming took 5 bases from V and 1 from J, leaving 13 bases between them. The CDR3 contains 15 residues. Germline CDR1 is LNHNV and CDR2 is YYDKDF (reference sequence). The CDR3 reads CATSPVSGRTDTQYF. CDR3 sequence (DNA): TGTGCCACCAGCCCCGTGAGCGGGCGCACAGATACGCAGTATTTT. The whole variable domain, filled in from reference TRBV15 and TRBJ2-3, reads DAMVIQNPRYQVTQFGKPVTLSCSQTLNHNVMYWYQQKSSQAPKLLFHYYDKDFNNEADTPDNFQSRRPNTSFCFLDIRSPGLGDTAMYLCATSPVSGRTDTQYFGPGTRLTVL.

The chain carries TRBV7-3 and TRBJ2-1; 10 bases line up with TRBD2. J gave up 5 bases and V 3 bases, and 10 bases lay outside the gene matches. In germline, CDR1 is SGHTA, CDR2 FQGTGA. This CDR3 spans 17 amino acids. CDR3 sequence (DNA): TGTGCCAGCAGCTTGACGCACCTAGCGGGGGCGAACAATGAGCAGTTCTTC. Translating gives CASSLTHLAGANNEQFF.

The chain recombines TRBV4-2 with TRBJ2-1; 9 bases align to TRBD2. CDR1 and CDR2 (germline): LGHNA, YNFKEQ. CDR3 length: 14 amino acids. The V segment lost 5 bases and the J segment 2 bases; nucleotides outside the gene matches: 1. As DNA, the CDR3 is TGTGCCAGCAGCGGCGGGGGGGCCTACAATGAGCAGTTCTTC. As protein: CASSGGGAYNEQFF.

This chain joins TRBV19 and TRBJ2-7; the match to TRBD1 covers 8 bases. Germline values: CDR1 LNHDA, CDR2 SQIVND (reference sequence). CDR3 size: 14 residues. Losses at the gene ends were 6 bases for V and 1 base for J; bases not matched to a gene: 5. The CDR3 reads CASRETGASYEQYF. For the CDR3, the DNA is TGTGCCAGTAGGGAGACAGGGGCTTCCTACGAGCAGTACTTC.